This T cell receptor (beta chain) was recorded in a study of T-cell memory formation after mild COVID-19. This CDR3 is built from 14 residues. V shed 5 bases, J shed 10 bases, and the junction held 8 bases outside the gene matches. Germline V lookup: CDR1 MNHEY, CDR2 SVGEGT. Study findings and constraints: The study found contracting CD4+ clones mainly in CM and EM and contracting CD8+ clones in EMRA.

About this clonotype: The antigen remains unidentified.

TCRdb re-analysed the 5' RACE reads in MiXCR, keeping a single row per CDR3 protein. The sample holds approximately 260,000 distinct CDR3 sequences; about a sixth are singletons and the top ten take about 23%. The chain recombines TRBV6-2 or TRBV6-3 with TRBJ1-6; 7 bases line up with TRBD1. This TCR was sampled from a man aged 18 to 29 who had mild COVID-19 (a few samples of this study predate the infection). Cell type and time point are not known. The material sequenced was PBMCs or a T cell subset sorted from them (not recorded which). CDR3 coding DNA: TGTGCCAGCAGTCCGACAGGGAATGAATCACCCCTCCACTTT. Protein: CASSPTGNESPLHF.